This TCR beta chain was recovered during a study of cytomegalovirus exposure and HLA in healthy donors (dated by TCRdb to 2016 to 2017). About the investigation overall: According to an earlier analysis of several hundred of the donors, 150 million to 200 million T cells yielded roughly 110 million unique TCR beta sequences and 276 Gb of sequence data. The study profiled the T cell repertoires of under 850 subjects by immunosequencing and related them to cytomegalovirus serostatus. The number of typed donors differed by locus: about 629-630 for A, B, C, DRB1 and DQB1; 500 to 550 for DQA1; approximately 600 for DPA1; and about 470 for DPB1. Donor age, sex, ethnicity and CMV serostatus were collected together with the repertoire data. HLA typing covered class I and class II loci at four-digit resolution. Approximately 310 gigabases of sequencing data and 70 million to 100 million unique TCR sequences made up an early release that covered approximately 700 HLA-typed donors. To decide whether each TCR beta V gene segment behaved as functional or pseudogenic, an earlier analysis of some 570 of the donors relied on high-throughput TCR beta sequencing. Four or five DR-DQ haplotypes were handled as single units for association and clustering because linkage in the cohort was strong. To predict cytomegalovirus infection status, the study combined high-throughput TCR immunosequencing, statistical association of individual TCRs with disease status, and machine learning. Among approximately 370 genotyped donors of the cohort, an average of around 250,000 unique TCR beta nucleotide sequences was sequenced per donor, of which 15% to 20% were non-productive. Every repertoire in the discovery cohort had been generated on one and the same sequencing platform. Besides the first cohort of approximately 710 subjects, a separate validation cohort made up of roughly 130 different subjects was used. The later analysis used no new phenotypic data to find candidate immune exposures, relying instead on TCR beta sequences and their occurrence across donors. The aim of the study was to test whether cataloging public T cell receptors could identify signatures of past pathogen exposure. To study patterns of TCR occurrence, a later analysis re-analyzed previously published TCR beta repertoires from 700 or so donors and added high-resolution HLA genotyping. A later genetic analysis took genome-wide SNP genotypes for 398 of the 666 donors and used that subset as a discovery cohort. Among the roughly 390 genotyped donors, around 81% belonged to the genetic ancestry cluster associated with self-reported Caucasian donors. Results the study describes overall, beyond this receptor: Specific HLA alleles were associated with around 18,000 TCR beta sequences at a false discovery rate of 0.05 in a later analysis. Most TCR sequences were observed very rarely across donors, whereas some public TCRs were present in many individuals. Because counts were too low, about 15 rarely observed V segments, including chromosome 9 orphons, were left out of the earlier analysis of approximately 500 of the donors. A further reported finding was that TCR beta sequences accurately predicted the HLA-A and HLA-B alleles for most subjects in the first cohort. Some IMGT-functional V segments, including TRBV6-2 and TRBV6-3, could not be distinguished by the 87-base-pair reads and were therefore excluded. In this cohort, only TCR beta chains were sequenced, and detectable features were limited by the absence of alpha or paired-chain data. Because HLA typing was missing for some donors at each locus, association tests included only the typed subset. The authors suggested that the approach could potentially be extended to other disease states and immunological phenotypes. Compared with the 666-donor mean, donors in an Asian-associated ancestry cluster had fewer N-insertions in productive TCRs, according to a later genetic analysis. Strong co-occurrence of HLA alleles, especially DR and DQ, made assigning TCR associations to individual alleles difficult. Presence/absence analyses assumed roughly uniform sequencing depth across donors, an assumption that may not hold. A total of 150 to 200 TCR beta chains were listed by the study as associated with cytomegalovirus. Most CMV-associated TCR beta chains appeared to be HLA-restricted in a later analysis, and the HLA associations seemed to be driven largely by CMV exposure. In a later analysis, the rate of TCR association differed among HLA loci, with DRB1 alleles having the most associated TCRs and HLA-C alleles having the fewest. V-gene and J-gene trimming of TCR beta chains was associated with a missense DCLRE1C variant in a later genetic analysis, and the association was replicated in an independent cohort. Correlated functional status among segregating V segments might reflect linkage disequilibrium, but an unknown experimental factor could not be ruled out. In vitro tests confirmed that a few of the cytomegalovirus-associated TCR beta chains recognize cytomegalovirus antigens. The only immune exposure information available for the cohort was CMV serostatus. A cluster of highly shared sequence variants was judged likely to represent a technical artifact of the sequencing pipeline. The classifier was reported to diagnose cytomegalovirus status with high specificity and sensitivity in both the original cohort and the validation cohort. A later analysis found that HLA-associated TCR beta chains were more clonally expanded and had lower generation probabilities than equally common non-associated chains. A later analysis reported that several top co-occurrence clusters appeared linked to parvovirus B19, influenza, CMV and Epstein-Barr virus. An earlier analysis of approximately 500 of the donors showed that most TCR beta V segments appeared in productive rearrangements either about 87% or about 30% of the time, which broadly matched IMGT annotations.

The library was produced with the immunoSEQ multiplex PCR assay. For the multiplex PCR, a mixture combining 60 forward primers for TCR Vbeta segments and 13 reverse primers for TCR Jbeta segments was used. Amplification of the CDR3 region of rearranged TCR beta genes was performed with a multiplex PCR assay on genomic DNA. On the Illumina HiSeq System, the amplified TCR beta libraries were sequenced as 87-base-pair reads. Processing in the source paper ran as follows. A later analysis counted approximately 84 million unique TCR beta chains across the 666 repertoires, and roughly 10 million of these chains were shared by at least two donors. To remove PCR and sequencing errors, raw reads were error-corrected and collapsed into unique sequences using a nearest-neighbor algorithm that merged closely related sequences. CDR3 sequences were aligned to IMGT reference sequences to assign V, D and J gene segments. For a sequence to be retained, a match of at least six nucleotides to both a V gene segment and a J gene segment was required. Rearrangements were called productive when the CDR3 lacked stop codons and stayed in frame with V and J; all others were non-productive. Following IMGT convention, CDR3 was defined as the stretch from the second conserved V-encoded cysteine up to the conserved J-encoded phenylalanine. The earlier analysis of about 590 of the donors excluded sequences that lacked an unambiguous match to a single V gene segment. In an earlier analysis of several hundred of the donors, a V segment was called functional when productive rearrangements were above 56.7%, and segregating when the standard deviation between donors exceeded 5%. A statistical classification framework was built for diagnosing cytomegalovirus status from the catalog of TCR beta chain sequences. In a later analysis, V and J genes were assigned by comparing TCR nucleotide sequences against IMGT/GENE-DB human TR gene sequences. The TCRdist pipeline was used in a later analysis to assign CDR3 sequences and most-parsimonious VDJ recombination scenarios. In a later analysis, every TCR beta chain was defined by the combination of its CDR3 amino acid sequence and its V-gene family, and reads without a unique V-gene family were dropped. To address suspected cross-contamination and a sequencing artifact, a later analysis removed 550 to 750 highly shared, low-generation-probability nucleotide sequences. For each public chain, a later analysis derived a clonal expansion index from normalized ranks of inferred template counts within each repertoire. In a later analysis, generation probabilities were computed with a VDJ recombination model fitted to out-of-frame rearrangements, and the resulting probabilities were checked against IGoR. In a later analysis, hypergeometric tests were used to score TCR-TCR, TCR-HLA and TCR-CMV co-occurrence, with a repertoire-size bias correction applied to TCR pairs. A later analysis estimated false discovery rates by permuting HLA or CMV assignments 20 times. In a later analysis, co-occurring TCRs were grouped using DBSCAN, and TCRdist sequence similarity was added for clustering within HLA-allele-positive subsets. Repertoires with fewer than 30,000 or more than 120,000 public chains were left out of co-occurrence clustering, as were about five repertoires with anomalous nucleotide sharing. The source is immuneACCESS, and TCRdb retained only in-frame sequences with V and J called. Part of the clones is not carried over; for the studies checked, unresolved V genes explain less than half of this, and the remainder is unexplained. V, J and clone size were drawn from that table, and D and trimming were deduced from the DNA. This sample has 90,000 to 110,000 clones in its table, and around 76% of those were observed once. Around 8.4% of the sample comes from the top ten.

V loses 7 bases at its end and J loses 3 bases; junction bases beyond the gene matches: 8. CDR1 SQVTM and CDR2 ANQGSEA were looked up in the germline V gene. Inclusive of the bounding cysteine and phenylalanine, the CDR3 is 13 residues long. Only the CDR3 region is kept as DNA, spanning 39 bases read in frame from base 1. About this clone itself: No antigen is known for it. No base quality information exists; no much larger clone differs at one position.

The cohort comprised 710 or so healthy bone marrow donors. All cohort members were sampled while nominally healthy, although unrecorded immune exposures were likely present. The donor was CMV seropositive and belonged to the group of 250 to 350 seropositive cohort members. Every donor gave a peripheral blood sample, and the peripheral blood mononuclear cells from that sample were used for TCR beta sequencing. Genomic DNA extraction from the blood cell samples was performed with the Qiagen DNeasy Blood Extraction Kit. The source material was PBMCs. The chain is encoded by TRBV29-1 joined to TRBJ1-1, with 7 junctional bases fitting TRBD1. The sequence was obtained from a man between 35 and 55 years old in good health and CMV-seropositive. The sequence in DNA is TGCAGCGCCCAGGACAGGCGGTACACTGAAGCTTTCTTT. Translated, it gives CSAQDRRYTEAFF.